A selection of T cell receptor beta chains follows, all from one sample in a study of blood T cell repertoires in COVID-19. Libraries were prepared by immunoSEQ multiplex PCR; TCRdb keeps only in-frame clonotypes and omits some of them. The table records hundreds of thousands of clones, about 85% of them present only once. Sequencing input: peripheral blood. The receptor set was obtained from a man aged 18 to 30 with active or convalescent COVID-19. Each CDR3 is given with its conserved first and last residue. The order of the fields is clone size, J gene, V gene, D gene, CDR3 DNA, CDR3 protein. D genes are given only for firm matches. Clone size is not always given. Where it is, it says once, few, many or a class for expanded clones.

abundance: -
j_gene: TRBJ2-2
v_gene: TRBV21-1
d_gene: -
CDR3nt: TGTGCCAGCAGCAAAGATTGGCAGGGGGCAAGTGGGGAGCTGTTTTTT
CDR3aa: CASSKDWQGASGELFF

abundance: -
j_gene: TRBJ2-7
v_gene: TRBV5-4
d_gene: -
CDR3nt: TGTGCCAGCAGCCCGGTCGGAAGAGCGGGAGATGCAGGGGGCGAGCAGTACTTC
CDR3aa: CASSPVGRAGDAGGEQYF

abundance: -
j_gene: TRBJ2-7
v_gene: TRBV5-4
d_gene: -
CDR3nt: TGTGCCAGCAGCCCCGACAGAGGTTCCTACGAGCAGTACTTC
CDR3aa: CASSPDRGSYEQYF

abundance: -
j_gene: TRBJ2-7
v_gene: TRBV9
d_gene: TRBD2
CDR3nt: TGTGCCAGCAGCCTCCACCTTAAAGGGGACTACCTGCCCGAGCAGTACTTC
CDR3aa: CASSLHLKGDYLPEQYF

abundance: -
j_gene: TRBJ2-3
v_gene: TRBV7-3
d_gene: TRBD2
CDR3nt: TGTGCCAGCAGCTTAAAGATGGTACTAGCGGGAGGGTCTAGCACAGATACGCAGTATTTT
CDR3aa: CASSLKMVLAGGSSTDTQYF

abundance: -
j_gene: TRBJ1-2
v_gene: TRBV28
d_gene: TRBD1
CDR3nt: TGTGCCAGCAGCCCAGGGGGGCCGGCCGTTGGCTACACCTTC
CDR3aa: CASSPGGPAVGYTF

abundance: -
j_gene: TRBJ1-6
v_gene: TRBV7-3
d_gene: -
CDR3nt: TGTGCCAGCAGCTTATCGGGAGGCAGCTCCTATAATTCACCCCTCCACTTT
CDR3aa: CASSLSGGSSYNSPLHF

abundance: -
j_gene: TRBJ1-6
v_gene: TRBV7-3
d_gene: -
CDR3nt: TGTGCCAGCAGCTTAAAGGGGGTTAATTCACCCCTCCACTTT
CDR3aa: CASSLKGVNSPLHF

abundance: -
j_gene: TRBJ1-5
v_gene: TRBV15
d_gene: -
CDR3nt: TGTGCCACCAGCAGAGATAGGGGGTTTGGACAGCCCCAGCATTTT
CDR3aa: CATSRDRGFGQPQHF

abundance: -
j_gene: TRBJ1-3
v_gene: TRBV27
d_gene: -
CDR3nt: TGTGCCAGCAGTTTATCAACGGGGGGGGACACCATATATTTT
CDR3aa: CASSLSTGGDTIYF

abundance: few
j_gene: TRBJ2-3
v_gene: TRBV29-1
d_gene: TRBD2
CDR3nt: TGCAGCATCCCGGGGGGGCGCGCAGATACGCAGTATTTT
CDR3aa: CSIPGGRADTQYF

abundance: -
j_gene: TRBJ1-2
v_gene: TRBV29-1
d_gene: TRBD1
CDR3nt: TGCAGCGTTGAAGATCAACAGGGGAACTATGGCTACACCTTC
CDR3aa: CSVEDQQGNYGYTF

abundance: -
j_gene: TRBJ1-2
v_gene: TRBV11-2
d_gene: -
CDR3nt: TGTGCCAGCAGCTTGGGTATGTCAGGGCCCCATGGCTACACCTTC
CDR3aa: CASSLGMSGPHGYTF

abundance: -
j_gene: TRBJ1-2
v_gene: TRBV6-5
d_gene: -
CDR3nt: TGTGCCAGCAGTCCCCAGGGGCGCTATGGCTACACCTTC
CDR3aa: CASSPQGRYGYTF

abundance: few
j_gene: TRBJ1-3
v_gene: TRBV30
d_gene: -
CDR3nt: TGTGCCTGGAGCCTAGGCAACGGTGGAAACACCATATATTTT
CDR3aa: CAWSLGNGGNTIYF

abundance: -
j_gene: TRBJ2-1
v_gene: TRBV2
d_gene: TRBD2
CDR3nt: TGTGCCAGCAGGCTAACCACCGGGACTAGCATAAATGAGCAGTTCTTC
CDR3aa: CASRLTTGTSINEQFF

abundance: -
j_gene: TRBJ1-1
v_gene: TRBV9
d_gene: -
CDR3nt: TGTGCCAGCAGCGAGGGGAGGGGACGCTTGAACACTGAAGCTTTCTTT
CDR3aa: CASSEGRGRLNTEAFF

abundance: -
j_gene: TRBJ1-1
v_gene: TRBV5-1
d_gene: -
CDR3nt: TGCGCCAGCGGCCAGGACAGTATGAACACTGAAGCTTTCTTT
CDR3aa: CASGQDSMNTEAFF

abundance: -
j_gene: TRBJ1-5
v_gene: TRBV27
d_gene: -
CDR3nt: TGTGCCAGCAGCTATACGAGCAATCAGCCCCAGCATTTT
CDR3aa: CASSYTSNQPQHF

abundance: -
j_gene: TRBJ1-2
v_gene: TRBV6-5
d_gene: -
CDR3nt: TGTGCCAGCAGTTACTCGAGGGGGGGCGCGTCCGGCTACACCTTC
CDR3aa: CASSYSRGGASGYTF

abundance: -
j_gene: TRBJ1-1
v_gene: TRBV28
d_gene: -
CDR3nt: TGTGCCAGCAGTTTCGGTAGCTTGATGGTGCGGAACACTGAAGCTTTCTTT
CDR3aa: CASSFGSLMVRNTEAFF

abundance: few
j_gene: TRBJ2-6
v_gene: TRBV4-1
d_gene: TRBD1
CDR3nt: TGCGCCAGCAGCCAAGATACAGGGGCTGGGGCCAACGTCCTGACTTTC
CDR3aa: CASSQDTGAGANVLTF

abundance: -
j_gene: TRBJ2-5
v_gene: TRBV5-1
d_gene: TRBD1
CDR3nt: TGCGCCAGCAAACAGGGGGCTTATCAAGAGACCCAGTACTTC
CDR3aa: CASKQGAYQETQYF

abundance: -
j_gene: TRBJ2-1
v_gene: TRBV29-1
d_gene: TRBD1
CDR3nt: TGCAGCGGGCGGACAGGGGGCATTGGGGATGAGCAGTTCTTC
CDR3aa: CSGRTGGIGDEQFF

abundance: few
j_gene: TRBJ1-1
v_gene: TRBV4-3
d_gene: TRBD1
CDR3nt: TGCGCCAGCAGCCGAACCGGGCAGGGGGCACCTGAAGCTTTCTTT
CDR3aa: CASSRTGQGAPEAFF

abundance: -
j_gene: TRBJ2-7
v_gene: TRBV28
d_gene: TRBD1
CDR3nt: TGTGCCAGCAGTTTATTTGACAGGGGGGTCGGCGAGCAGTACTTC
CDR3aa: CASSLFDRGVGEQYF

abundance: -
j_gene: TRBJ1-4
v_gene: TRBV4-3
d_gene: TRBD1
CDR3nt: TGCGCCAGCAGTCCAAGGGGAACTCACCGGAACAGGGGCGAAAAACTGTTTTTT
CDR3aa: CASSPRGTHRNRGEKLFF

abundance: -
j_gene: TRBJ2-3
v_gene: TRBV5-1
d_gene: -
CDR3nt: TGCGCCAGCAGCTTGGATCGCGGGGCAGATACGCAGTATTTT
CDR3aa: CASSLDRGADTQYF

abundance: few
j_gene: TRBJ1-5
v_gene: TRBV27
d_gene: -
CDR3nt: TGTGCCAGCAGAGGCGGGGTAAGTCAGCCCCAGCATTTT
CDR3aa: CASRGGVSQPQHF

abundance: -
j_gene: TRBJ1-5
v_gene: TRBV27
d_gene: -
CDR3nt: TGTGCCAGCACCTGGGGCCTTAATCAGCCCCAGCATTTT
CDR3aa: CASTWGLNQPQHF

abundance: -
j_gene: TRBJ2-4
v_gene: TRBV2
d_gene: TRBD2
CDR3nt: TGTGCCAGCAGACTAGCGGGACCAACCTATGACATTCAGTACTTC
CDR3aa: CASRLAGPTYDIQYF

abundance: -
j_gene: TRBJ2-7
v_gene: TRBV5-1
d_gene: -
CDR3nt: TGCGCCAGCAGCTTGGAGGCAGGACTCACCTACGAGCAGTACTTC
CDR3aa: CASSLEAGLTYEQYF

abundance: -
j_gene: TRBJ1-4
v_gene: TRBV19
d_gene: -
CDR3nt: TGTGCCAGCCGCCGGGGAACGGTGGAGGAAAAACTGTTTTTT
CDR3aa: CASRRGTVEEKLFF

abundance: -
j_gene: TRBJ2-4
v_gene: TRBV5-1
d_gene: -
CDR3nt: TGCGCCAGCAGCTCATCTGGGGGGAATAAAAACATTCAGTACTTC
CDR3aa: CASSSSGGNKNIQYF

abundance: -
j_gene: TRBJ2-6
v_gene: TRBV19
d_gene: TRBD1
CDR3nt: TGTGCCAGTAGACGCGCCGTGGGACAGGGGACTTCAGGGGCCAACGTCCTGACTTTC
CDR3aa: CASRRAVGQGTSGANVLTF

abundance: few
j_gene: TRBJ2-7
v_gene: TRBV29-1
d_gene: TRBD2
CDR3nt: TGCAGCGTTGGAGCTAGCGGGACGGAGCAGTACTTC
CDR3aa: CSVGASGTEQYF

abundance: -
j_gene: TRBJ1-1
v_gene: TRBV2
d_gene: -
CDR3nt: TGTGCCAGCAGCGTCCCCGAGGGGAACACTGAAGCTTTCTTT
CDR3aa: CASSVPEGNTEAFF

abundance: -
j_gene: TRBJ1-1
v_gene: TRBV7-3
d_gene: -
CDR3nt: TGTGCCAGCAGCTTAATGCCCAGATCGAACACTGAAGCTTTCTTT
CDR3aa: CASSLMPRSNTEAFF

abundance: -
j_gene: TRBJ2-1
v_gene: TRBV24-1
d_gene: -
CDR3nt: TGTGCCACCAGCCAGGGATACTACAATGAGCAGTTCTTC
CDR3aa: CATSQGYYNEQFF

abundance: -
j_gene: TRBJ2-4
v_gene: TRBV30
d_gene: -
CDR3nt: TGTGCCTGGAGTGTACAGGCCCTAGCCAAAAACATTCAGTACTTC
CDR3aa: CAWSVQALAKNIQYF

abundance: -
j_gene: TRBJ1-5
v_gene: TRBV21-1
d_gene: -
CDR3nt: TGTGCCAGCAGCAAAGCTAATAGCAATCAGCCCCAGCATTTT
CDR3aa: CASSKANSNQPQHF

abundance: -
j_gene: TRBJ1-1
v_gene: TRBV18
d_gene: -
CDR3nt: TGTGCCAGCTCACTACAGGGTAATACTGAAGCTTTCTTT
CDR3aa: CASSLQGNTEAFF

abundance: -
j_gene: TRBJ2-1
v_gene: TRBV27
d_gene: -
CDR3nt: TGTGCCAGCAGTCCCGGCTCAGGGTACAATGAGCAGTTCTTC
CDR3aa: CASSPGSGYNEQFF

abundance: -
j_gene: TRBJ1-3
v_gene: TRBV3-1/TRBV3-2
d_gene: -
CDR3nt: TGTGCCAGCAGCCAACAGGCGATTTCTGGAAACACCATATATTTT
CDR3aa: CASSQQAISGNTIYF

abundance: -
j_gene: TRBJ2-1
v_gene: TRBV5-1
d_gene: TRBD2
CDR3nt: TGCGCCAGCAGCGTTGGGGCTAGCGGGAGAGAAGAGCAGTTCTTC
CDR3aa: CASSVGASGREEQFF

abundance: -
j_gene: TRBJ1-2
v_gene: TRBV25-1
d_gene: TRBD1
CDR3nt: TGTGCCAGCAGTGAATCGGGCAGGGGGAACTATGGCTACACCTTC
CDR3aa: CASSESGRGNYGYTF

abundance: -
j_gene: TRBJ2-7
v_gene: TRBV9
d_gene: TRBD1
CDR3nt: TGTGCCAGCAGCCCCACCGGGACAGGGGGCAATTACGAGCAGTACTTC
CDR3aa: CASSPTGTGGNYEQYF

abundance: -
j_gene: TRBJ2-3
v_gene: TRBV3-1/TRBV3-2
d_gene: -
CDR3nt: TGTGCCAGCAGCCAAGAGTTGCCCAGGACTTTTACAGATACGCAGTATTTT
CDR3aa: CASSQELPRTFTDTQYF